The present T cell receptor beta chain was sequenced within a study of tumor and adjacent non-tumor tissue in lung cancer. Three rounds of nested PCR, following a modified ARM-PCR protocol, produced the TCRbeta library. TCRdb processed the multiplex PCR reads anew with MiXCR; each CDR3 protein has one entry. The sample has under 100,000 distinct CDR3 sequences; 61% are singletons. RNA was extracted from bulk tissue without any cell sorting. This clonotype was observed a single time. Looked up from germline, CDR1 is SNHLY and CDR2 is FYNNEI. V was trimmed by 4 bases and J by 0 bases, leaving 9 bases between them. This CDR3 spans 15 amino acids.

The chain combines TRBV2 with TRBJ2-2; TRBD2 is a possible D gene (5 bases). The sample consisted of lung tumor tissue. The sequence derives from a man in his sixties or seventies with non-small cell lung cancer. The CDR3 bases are TGTGCCAGCAGTGGACTAACCTCGAACACCGGGGAGCTGTTTTTT. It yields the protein CASSGLTSNTGELFF.